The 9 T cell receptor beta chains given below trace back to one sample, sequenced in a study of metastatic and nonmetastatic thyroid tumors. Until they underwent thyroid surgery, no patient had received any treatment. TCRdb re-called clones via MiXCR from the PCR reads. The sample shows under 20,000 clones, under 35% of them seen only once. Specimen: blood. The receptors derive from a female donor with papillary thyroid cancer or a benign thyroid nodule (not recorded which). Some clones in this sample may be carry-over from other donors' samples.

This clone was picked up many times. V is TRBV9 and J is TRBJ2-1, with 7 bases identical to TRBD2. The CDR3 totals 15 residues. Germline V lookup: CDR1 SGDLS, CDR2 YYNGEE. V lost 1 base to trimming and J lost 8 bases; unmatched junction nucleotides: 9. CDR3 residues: CASSVSGGSGDEQFF. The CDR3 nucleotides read TGTGCCAGCAGCGTATCTGGCGGGAGTGGGGATGAGCAGTTCTTC.

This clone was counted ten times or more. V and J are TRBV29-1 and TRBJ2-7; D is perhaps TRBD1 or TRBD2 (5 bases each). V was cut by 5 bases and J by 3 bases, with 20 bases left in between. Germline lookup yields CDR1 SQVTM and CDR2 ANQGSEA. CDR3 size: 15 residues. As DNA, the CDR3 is TGCAGCGTTATTAAAACCGGGACGCCAAACTACGAGCAGTACTTC. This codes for CSVIKTGTPNYEQYF.

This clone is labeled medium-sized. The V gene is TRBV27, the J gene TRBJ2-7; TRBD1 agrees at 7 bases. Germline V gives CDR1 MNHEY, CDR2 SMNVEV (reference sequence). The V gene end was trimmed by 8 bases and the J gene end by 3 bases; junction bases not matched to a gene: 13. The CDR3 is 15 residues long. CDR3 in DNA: TGTGCCAGCCGATCACGAGGAGCAGGGGGCTACGAGCAGTACTTC. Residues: CASRSRGAGGYEQYF.

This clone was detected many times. In DNA form, the CDR3 reads TGTGCCAGCAGCGTAGGAACCGAGATATACGAGCAGTACTTC. It yields the protein CASSVGTEIYEQYF. This chain uses TRBV9 with TRBJ2-7; D is uncertain. From germline, CDR1 is SGDLS and CDR2 YYNGEE. This CDR3 has 14 residues. Trimming stripped 0 bases from V and 4 bases from J, with 11 bases between.

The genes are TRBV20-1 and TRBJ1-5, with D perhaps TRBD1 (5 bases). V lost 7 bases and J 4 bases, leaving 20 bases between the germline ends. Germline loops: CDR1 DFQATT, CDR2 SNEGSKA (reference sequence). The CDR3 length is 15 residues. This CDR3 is CSVTQGSLRNQPQHF. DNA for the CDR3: TGCAGTGTTACCCAGGGTAGCCTGAGAAATCAGCCCCAGCATTTT.

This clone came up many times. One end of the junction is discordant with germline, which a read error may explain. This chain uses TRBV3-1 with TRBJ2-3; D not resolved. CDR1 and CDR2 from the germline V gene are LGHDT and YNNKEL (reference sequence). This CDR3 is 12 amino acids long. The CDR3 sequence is CASSQGTNTQYF. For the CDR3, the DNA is TGTGCCAGCAGCCAAGGCACAAATACGCAGTATTTT.

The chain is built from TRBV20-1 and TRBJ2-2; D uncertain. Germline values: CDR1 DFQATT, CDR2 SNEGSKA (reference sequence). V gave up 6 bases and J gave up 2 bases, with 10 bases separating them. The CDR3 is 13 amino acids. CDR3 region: CSAVRANTGELFF. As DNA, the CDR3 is TGCAGTGCCGTAAGGGCTAACACCGGGGAGCTGTTTTTT.

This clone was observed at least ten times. The CDR3 DNA reads TGCGCCAGCAGCCAAGAAGAGATTATCCTGTACTTC. This sequence encodes CASSQEEIILYF. The chain recombines TRBV4-1 with TRBJ2-5; no firm D call. The germline V gene has CDR1 MGHRA and CDR2 YSYEKL. Trimming removed 0 bases at V and 13 bases at J, with 12 bases between. The CDR3 runs to 12 residues.

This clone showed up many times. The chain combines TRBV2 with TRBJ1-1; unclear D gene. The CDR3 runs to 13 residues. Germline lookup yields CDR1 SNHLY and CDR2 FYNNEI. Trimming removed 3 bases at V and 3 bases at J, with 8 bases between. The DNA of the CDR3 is TGTGCCAGCAGTGAGCTCGAGGACACTGAAGCTTTCTTT. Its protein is CASSELEDTEAFF.